This T cell receptor (beta chain) derives from a study of blood T cell repertoires in COVID-19. Study details: Specimens from acute and convalescent COVID-19 originated in the United States, Italy and Spain.

Losses at the gene ends were 7 bases for V and 0 bases for J; bases not matched to a gene: 6. CDR1 SNHLY and CDR2 FYNNEI come from the germline V gene. The CDR3 is made up of 16 amino acids. As originally analysed: Reference gene primer amplification in the assay estimated nucleated cell counts. The protocol was immunoSEQ multiplex PCR, while the TCRdb copy is restricted to in-frame clones and leaves out a portion. From that table come the V and J calls and clone size; the DNA was used to work out D and trimming. Seen here are about 130,000 clones, about 88% observed once, and the top ten hold 2.3%. Clinical history reported by participants formed the basis on which cohorts were assigned. Donors in Cohort 3 who had recovered were those with two negative PCRs, healthcare professional clearance, or resolution of their symptoms.

This TCR was recovered from a woman aged 45-60 years who had recovered from COVID-19. Sequencing used PBMCs or T cells enriched from blood (not recorded which). The rearrangement uses TRBV2 and TRBJ1-3; 10 nucleotides align to TRBD1. CDR3 sequence: CASTRDRGHSGNTIYF. The CDR3 DNA follows: TGTGCCAGCACAAGAGACAGGGGGCACTCTGGAAACACCATATATTTT. Full variable domain (rest looked up from reference TRBV2 and TRBJ1-3): EPEVTQTPSHQVTQMGQEVILRCVPISNHLYFYWYRQILGQKVEFLVSFYNNEISEKSEIFDDQFSVERPDGSNFTLKIRSTKLEDSAMYFCASTRDRGHSGNTIYFGEGSWLTVV.